The subject of this entry is one T cell receptor (beta chain). The sample belongs to a study of blood T cell repertoires in COVID-19. This CDR3 is 15 amino acids long. V lost 1 base, J lost 2 bases, and 9 bases lay in between. CDR1 and CDR2 (germline): SNHLY, FYNNEI. Sequencing was performed with immunoSEQ multiplex PCR; in TCRdb, only in-frame clones are kept and a portion is missing. The data hold under 250,000 clones, with 86% observed a single time. This TCR came from a woman aged 80 or over with COVID-19, enrolled during active disease. Sequencing was performed on peripheral blood. The rearrangement joins TRBV2 to TRBJ1-5; possibly TRBD1 for D (6 bases). Here the CDR3 DNA reads TGTGCCAGCAGTGAAGAACAGGGCGGCAATCAGCCCCAGCATTTT. It codes for CASSEEQGGNQPQHF.